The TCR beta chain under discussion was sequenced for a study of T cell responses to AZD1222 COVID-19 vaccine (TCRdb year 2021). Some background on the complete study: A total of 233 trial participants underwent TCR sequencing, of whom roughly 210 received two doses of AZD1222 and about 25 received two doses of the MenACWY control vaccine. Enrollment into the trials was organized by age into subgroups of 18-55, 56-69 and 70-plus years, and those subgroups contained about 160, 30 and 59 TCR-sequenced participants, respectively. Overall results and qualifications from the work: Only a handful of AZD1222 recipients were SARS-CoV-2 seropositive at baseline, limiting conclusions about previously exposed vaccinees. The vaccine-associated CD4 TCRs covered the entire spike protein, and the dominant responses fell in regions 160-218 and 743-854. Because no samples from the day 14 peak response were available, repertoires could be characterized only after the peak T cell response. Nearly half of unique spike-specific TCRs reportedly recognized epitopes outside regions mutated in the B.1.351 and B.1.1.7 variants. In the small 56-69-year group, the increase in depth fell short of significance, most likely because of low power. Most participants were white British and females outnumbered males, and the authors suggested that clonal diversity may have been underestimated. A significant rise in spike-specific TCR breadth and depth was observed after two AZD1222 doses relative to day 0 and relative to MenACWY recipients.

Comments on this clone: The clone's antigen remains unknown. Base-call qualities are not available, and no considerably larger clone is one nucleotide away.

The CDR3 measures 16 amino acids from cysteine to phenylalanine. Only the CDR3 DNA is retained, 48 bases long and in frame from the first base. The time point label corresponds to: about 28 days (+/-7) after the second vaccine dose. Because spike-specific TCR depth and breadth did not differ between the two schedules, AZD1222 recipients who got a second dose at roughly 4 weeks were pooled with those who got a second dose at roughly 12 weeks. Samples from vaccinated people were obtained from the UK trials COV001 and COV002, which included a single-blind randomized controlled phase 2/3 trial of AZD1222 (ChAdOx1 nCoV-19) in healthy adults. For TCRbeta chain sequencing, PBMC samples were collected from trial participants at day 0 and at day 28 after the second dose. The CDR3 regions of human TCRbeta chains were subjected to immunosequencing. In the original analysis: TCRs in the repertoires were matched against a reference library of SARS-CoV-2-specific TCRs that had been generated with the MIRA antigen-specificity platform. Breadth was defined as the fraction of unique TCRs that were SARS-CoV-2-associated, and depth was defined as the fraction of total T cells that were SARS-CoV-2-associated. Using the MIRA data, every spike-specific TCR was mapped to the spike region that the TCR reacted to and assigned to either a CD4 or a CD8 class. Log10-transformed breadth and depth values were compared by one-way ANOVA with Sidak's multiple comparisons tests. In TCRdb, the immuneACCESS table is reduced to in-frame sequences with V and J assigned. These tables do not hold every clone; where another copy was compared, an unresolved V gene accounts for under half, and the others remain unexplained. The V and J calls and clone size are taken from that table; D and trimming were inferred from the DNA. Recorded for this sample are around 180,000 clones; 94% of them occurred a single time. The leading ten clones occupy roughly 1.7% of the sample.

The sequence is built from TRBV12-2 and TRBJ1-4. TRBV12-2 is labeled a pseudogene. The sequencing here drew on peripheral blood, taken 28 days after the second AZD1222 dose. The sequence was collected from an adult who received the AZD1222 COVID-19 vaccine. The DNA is TGTGCAAGTCGCTTAGCCGGTTGTACCTTTAATGAAAAACTGTTTTTT. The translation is CASRLAGCTFNEKLFF.